These 8 T cell receptor beta chains originate from one sample sequenced in a study of cytomegalovirus exposure and HLA in healthy donors. The PCR used 60 Vbeta and 13 Jbeta primers. The repertoire was sequenced with immunoSEQ multiplex PCR; TCRdb's copy has only in-frame clones and lacks some. Altogether 150,000 to 200,000 clones are present, about 81% being singletons, with the ten largest covering approximately 3%. Sample: PBMCs. All receptors derive from a woman in her fifties or sixties in good health and CMV-seropositive.

This rearrangement joins TRBV19 to TRBJ2-3, with D unresolved. The CDR3 loop spans 11 amino acids. Trimming cost V 3 bases and J 14 bases, with 12 bases left between them. Germline loops: CDR1 LNHDA, CDR2 SQIVND (reference sequence). The CDR3 loop reads CASSIKAQRYF. The CDR3 DNA is TGTGCCAGTAGTATCAAGGCGCAGCGGTATTTT.

The J gene is TRBJ2-5, the V gene TRBV5-1, with D perhaps matching TRBD1 or TRBD2 (6 bases each). The V end lost 4 bases, the J end lost 5 bases, and 12 bases lay between the germline ends. The CDR3 loop spans 13 amino acids. The V gene's germline CDR1 is SGHRS and CDR2 YFSETQ. The CDR3: CASSVGGRETQYF. CDR3 DNA: TGCGCCAGCAGCGTGGGGGGCCGGGAGACCCAGTACTTC.

This rearrangement joins TRBV5-8 to TRBJ1-2, with a weak D call TRBD1 (6 bases). The CDR3 contains 15 residues. Germline CDR1 reads SGHTS; CDR2 reads YDEGEE. Trimming removed 2 bases at V and 2 bases at J, with 13 bases between. Here the CDR3 reads CASSFFDRPNYGYTF. The CDR3 nucleotides read TGTGCCAGCAGCTTCTTCGACAGGCCCAACTATGGCTACACCTTC.

V gene TRBV19 combines with J gene TRBJ1-2; D remains ambiguous. CDR1 is LNHDA, CDR2 SQIVND, per germline (reference sequence). V was shortened by 6 bases and J by 0 bases, with 11 bases between the two germline ends. The CDR3 sequence is 14 residues long. For the CDR3, the DNA is TGTGCCAGTAGCAAACAGTTTACTAACTATGGCTACACCTTC. Translation gives CASSKQFTNYGYTF.

The V call is TRBV15, the J call TRBJ2-1; 7 bases match TRBD2. The CDR3 loop spans 17 amino acids. The V segment lost 0 bases and the J segment 7 bases; nucleotides outside the gene matches: 12. The V gene's germline CDR1 is LNHNV and CDR2 YYDKDF (reference sequence). The CDR3 region has the DNA TGTGCCACCAGCAGAGAGGGCCCCTTAGAAGCGGGGAATGAGCAGTTCTTC. Protein product: CATSREGPLEAGNEQFF.

The chain couples TRBV7-2 to TRBJ2-1; D remains unclear. CDR1 is SGHTA, CDR2 FQGNSA, per germline. This CDR3 has 12 amino acids. The V end lost 4 bases, the J end lost 8 bases, and 9 bases lay between the germline ends. CDR3 in DNA: TGTGCCAGCAGCTCGCTCCAGGATGAGCAGTTCTTC. It encodes CASSSLQDEQFF. Filled out from reference TRBV7-2 and TRBJ2-1, the complete variable domain reads GAGVSQSPSNKVTEKGKDVELRCDPISGHTALYWYRQSLGQGLEFLIYFQGNSAPDKSGLPSDRFSAERTGGSVSTLTIQRTQQEDSAVYLCASSSLQDEQFFGPGTRLTVL.

The chain carries TRBV6-5 and TRBJ1-4; 7 positions agree with TRBD1. This CDR3 has 14 residues. The junction had 10 bases not matched to a gene; V was cut back by 8 bases and J by 7 bases. Germline loops: CDR1 MNHEY, CDR2 SVGAGI. CDR3: CASGPQGLGEKLFF. The CDR3, as DNA: TGTGCCAGCGGACCACAGGGGTTGGGTGAAAAACTGTTTTTT.

V and J are TRBV5-1 and TRBJ2-1; 7 bases match TRBD2. V trimming: 1 base; J trimming: 7 bases; junction bases outside the gene matches: 5. The CDR3 is made up of 14 amino acids. The germline gives CDR1 SGHRS, CDR2 YFSETQ. The CDR3 is CASSLSLLANEQFF. The CDR3 DNA reads as TGCGCCAGCAGCTTGTCCCTACTAGCGAATGAGCAGTTCTTC.